This TCR beta chain emerged from a study of memory CD4+ T cells and cytomegalovirus serostatus. The CDR3 sequence is 13 residues long. The germline CDR1 and CDR2 sequences are SGHTA and FQGNSA. The germline V and J ends were trimmed by 5 bases and 8 bases, with 10 bases remaining between them. General observations from the study: Median bootstrapped AUC for CMV status was approximately 0.94 originally, around 0.91 US-trained.

Here immunoSEQ multiplex PCR was the method, and the copy in TCRdb shows in-frame clones only, minus some. The data contain tens of thousands of clones, 82% of them singletons. Single viable CD3+CD4+CD8-CD45RO+ cells were sorted as the memory CD4+ T cells. Points on this clone: The target antigen is unknown.

Specimen: memory CD4+ T cells from blood. This clonotype was obtained from an adult in good health and CMV-seronegative. V usage is TRBV7-2 and J usage is TRBJ1-6; no firm D call. CDR3 in amino acids: CASSLSGYSPLHF. CDR3 sequence (DNA): TGTGCCAGCAGCCTTAGTGGGTATTCACCCCTCCACTTT.